Detailed here is one TCR beta chain. Its antigen target is currently unknown. No much larger clone exists at a distance of one base, and base qualities are not known. This sample was included in a study of shared clonotypes between healthy human individuals (TCRdb year 2020). Regarding the research as a whole: The cohort included three men and a couple of women between 18 and 49 years of age. The study deeply sequenced blood TCR repertoires of about five healthy adults to estimate repertoire size and the extent of clonotype sharing between individuals. To increase sequencing depth and limit assay-specific biases, TCR repertoire library preparation and sequencing were carried out by different laboratories using diverse techniques. Between about 0.94 and 8.9 billion PBMCs per donor were obtained by leukapheresis. Overall study outcomes, separate from this receptor: Pairwise subsampling led to the expectation that sequencing depth would affect the degree of clonotype sharing among donors. Sampling was restricted to blood, and TCR repertoires in tissues likely differ from the TCR repertoires found in blood. Because the study included only a small number of donors, the genetic and exposure-history diversity represented was limited.

The donors were healthy, HIV-negative adults who had no recently reported acute infections or vaccinations. Only Caucasian adults living in Nashville, Tennessee, USA were represented among the donors. In the unsorted samples, 85 million to 100 million PBMCs were counted, and genomic DNA was extracted using the QIAamp DNA Blood Mini kit. After blood collection by leukapheresis, PBMCs were isolated using Ficoll-Histopaque density gradient centrifugation and then cryopreserved in the vapor phase of liquid nitrogen. Taken from cysteine to phenylalanine, the CDR3 has 15 residues. The DNA shown is the 45-base CDR3, in frame from base 1. V is pared back by 1 base and J by 1 base, with 11 bases lying between the germline termini. The germline V gene yields SGHDT for CDR1 and YYEEEE for CDR2. Using the deep immunoSEQ assay, TCR CDR3 regions were amplified from genomic DNA by multiplex PCR. Extracted genomic DNA from each cell subset was distributed evenly across all wells of several immunoSEQ 96-well plates, and each plate was treated as a replicate. For unsorted PBMC, each replicate PCR was loaded with approximately 330 ng genomic DNA, equivalent to 25,000 to 35,000 T cell genomes. Ten immunoSEQ deep assay plates were used to sequence unsorted PBMC genomic DNA. The purified libraries were quantified using a Qubit 3.0 fluorometer, sized with a Bioanalyzer 2100, and then quantified again using the KAPA Library Quantification kit. Every immunoSEQ 96-well plate was sequenced on a separate single-read 150-cycle Illumina NextSeq 550 flow cell. Per the original workflow: The immunoSEQ output contained only junctional sequences without quality scores, so filtering could not match that applied to full-length reads. Sequences were annotated with PyIR, a Python wrapper for IgBLAST v1.9, using IMGT germline references to assign V/J genes and CDR3. Any read was removed if the V/J assignment was weak (E-value above 1e-6), the CDR3 was missing, or the read contained stop codons, out-of-frame junctions, or ambiguous translated residues. V3J clonotypes were defined as sequences sharing the same inferred V gene, J gene, and CDR3 amino acid sequence. The percentage overlap between two repertoires was calculated by dividing the number of shared unique clonotypes by the size of the smaller repertoire. RTK rarefaction, the Chao1 estimator, and Recon v2.1 estimates of unobserved clonotypes were used to assess repertoire richness. Sourced from immuneACCESS, this table was stored by TCRdb with only in-frame sequences that have V and J called. A share of the clones is absent; for the studies checked, an unresolved V gene accounts for under half, and the remainder has no known explanation. V and J calls and clone size come straight from that table; D and trimming were deduced from the DNA. For this sample there are hundreds of thousands of clones; about 74% appear just once. The ten largest clones add up to around 11% of the sample.

The source of this sequence is a woman in her thirties or forties in good health. Some clones in this sample may be carry-over from other donors' samples. This chain joins TRBV5-6 to TRBJ2-5; there is no confident call for the D gene. Material: PBMCs. The CDR3 here reads CASSLIGAAQETQYF. The base sequence is TGTGCCAGCAGCTTGATCGGAGCAGCCCAAGAGACCCAGTACTTC.